This T cell receptor (beta chain) emerged from a study of shared T cell receptors in the human thymus. Here immunoSEQ multiplex PCR was the method, and the copy in TCRdb shows in-frame clones only, minus some. The sample contains hundreds of thousands of clones, around 89% of which appear only once. In germline, CDR1 is SGHTA, CDR2 FQGNSA. With 2 bases removed from V and 15 bases from J, the gap between germline ends came to 20 bases. CDR3 length: 14 residues. This same sample was also taken into another study, of human thymus T cells.

This receptor was obtained from a boy in the first two years of life with a congenital heart defect. The sample was thymocytes. The gene calls are TRBV7-2 and TRBJ2-1; unclear D gene. The CDR3 DNA follows: TGTGCCAGCAGCTTAATGGCGGAGCGAGAAAGGCGGTTCTTC. It is translated as CASSLMAERERRFF.